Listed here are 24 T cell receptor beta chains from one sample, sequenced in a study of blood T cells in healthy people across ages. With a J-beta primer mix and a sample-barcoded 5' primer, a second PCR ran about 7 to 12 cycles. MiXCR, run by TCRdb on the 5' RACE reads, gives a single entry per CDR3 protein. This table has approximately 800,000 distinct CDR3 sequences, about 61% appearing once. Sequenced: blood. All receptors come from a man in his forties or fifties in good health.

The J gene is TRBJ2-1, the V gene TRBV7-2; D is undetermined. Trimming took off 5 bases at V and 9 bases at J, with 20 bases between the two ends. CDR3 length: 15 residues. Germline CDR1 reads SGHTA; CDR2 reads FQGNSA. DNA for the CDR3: TGTGCCAGCAGCGAGTGGGCATTTAACGATGGTGAGCAGTTCTTC. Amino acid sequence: CASSEWAFNDGEQFF.

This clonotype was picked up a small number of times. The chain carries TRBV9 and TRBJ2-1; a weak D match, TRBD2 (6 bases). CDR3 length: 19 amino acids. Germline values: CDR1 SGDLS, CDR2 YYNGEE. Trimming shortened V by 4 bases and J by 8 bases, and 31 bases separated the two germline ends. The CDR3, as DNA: TGTGCCAGCAGCCCACGTAGTGCCTCAGCGGGTATTGGCATCGATGAGCAGTTCTTC. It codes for CASSPRSASAGIGIDEQFF.

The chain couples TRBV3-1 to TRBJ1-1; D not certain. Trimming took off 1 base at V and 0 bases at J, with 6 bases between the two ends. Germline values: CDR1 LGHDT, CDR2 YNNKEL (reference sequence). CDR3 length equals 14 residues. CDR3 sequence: CASSQGRLNTEAFF. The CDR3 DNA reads TGTGCCAGCAGCCAAGGACGATTGAACACTGAAGCTTTCTTT.

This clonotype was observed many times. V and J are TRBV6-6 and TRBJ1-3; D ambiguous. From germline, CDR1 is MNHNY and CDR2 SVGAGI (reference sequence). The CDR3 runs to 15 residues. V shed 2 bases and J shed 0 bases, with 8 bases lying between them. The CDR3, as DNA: TGTGCCAGCAGTTACCAGGCAGACTCTGGAAACACCATATATTTT. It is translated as CASSYQADSGNTIYF.

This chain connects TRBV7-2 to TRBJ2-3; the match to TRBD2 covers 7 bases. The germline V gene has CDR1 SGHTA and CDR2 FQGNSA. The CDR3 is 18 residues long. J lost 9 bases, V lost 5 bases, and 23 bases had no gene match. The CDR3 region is CASSPTYARGGASKTQYF. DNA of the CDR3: TGTGCCAGCAGCCCTACCTACGCCCGCGGGGGAGCAAGTAAGACGCAGTATTTT.

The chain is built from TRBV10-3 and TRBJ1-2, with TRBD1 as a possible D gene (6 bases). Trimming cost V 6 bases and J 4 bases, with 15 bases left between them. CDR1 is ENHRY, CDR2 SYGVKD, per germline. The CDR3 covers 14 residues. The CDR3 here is CAIRQDSGLYGYTF. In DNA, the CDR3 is TGTGCCATCAGGCAGGACAGCGGCCTCTATGGCTACACCTTC.

CDR3 protein: CASHNSYEQYF. In nucleotides, the CDR3 is TGTGCCAGCCACAACTCCTACGAGCAGTACTTC. The V gene is TRBV28, the J gene TRBJ2-7; D unclear. The V and J ends lost 8 bases and 0 bases respectively, with 5 bases between them. The CDR3 contains 11 residues. In germline, CDR1 is MDHEN, CDR2 SYDVKM.

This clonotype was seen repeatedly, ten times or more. The CDR3 nucleotides read TGTGCCAGCAGTGGATCGGGACAGCCCTACCAAGAGACCCAGTACTTC. Amino acid sequence: CASSGSGQPYQETQYF. V is TRBV28 and J is TRBJ2-5; 7 bases agree with TRBD1. The J segment lost 0 bases and the V segment lost 5 bases, leaving 9 bases of the junction unmatched. This CDR3 contains 16 residues. The germline V gene has CDR1 MDHEN and CDR2 SYDVKM.

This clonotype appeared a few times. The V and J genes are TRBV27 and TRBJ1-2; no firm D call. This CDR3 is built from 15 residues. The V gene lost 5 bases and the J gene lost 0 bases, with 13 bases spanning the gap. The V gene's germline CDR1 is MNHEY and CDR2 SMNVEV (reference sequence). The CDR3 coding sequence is TGTGCCAGCAGTCGACGGACGGAAGCTAACTATGGCTACACCTTC. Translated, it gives CASSRRTEANYGYTF.

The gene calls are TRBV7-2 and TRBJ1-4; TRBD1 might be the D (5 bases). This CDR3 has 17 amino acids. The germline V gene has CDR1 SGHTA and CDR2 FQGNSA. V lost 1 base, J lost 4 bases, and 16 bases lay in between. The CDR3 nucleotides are TGTGCCAGCAGCTTAGTGGGGGTCGGGGGAATTAATGAAAAACTGTTTTTT. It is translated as CASSLVGVGGINEKLFF.

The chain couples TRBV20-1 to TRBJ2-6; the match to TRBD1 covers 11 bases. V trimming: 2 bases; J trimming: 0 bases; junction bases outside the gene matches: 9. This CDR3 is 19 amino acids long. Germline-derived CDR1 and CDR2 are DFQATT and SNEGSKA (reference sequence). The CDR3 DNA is TGCAGTGCTAGAAATAGGGACAGGGGGTTCTCCTCTGGGGCCAACGTCCTGACTTTC. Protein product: CSARNRDRGFSSGANVLTF.

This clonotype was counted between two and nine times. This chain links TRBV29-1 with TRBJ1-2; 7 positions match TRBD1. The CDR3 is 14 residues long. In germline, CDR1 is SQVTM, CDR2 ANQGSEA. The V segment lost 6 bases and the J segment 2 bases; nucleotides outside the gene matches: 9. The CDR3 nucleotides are TGCAGCGTGTACACAGGGGAGGTGAACTATGGCTACACCTTC. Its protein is CSVYTGEVNYGYTF.

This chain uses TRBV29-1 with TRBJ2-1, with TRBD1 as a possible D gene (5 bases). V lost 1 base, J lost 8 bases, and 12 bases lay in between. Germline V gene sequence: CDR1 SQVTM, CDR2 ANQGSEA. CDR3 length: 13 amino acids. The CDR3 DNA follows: TGCAGCGTTGAAGGAAGGGGCCCCCATGAGCAGTTCTTC. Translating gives CSVEGRGPHEQFF.

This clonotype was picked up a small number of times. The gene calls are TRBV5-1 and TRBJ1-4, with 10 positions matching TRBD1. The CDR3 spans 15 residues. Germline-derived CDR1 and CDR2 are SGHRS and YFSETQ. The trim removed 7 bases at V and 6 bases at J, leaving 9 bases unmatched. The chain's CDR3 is CASQEAGTGDEKLFF. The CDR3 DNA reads TGCGCCAGCCAAGAAGCCGGGACAGGGGATGAAAAACTGTTTTTT.

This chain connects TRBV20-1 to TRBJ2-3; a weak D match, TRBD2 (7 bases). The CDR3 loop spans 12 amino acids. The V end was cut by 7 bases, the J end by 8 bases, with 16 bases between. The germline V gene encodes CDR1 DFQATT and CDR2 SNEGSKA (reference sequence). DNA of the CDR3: TGCAGTGTGAGAGGGGGGGCGGGTACGCAGTATTTT. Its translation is CSVRGGAGTQYF.

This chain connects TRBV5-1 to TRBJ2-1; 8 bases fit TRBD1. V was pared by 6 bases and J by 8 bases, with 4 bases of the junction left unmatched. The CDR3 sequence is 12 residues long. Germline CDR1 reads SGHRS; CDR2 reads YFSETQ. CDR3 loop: CASTFRGHEQFF. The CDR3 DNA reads TGCGCCAGCACTTTCAGGGGGCATGAGCAGTTCTTC.

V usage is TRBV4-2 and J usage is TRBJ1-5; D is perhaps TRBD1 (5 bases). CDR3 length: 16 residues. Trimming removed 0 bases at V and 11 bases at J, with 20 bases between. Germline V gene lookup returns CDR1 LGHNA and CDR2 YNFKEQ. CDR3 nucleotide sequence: TGTGCCAGCAGCCAAGAGAGCGGGGGGTTCGTCATGGCCCAGCATTTT. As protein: CASSQESGGFVMAQHF.

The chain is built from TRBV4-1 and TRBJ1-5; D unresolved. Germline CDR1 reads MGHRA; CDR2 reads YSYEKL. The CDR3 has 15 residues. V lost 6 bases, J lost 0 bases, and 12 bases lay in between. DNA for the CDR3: TGCGCCAGCAGACTGGATATCTATAGCAATCAGCCCCAGCATTTT. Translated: CASRLDIYSNQPQHF.

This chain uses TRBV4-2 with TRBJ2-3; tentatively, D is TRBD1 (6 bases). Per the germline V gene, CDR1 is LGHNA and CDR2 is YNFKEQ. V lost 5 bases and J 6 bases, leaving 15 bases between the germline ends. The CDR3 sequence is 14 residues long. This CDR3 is CASSGGERFDTQYF. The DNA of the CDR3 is TGTGCCAGCAGCGGGGGCGAACGGTTCGATACGCAGTATTTT.

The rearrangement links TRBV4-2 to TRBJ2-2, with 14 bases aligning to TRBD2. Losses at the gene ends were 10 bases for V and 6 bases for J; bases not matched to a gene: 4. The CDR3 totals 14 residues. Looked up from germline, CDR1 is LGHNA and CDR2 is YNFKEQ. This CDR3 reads CATGGLAGAGELFF. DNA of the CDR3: TGTGCCACCGGGGGACTAGCGGGAGCCGGGGAGCTGTTTTTT.

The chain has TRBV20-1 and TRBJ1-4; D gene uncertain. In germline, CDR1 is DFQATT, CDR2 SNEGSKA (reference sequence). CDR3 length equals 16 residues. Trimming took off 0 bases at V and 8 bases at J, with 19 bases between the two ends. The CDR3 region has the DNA TGCAGTGCTAGAGATCGTAACCGGCTTAAGTGGGAAAAACTGTTTTTT. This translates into CSARDRNRLKWEKLFF.

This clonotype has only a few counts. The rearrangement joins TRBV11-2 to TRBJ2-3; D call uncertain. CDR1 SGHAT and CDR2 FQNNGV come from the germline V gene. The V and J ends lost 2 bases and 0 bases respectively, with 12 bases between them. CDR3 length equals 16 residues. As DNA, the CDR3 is TGTGCCAGCAGCTTAACCCCCGACCGGAGCACAGATACGCAGTATTTT. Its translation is CASSLTPDRSTDTQYF.

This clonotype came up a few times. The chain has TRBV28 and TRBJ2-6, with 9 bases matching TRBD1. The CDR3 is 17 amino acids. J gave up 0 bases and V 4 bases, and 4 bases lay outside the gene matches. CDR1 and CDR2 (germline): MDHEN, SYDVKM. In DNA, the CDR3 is TGTGCCAGCAGTTCCGGGACAGGGACCTCTGGGGCCAACGTCCTGACTTTC. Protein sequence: CASSSGTGTSGANVLTF.

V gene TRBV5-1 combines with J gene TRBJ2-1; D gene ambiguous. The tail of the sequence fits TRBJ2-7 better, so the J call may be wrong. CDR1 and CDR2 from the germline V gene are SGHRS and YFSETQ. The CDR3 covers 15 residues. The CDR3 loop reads CASSLGESSYNEQYF. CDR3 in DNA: TGCGCCAGCAGCTTGGGTGAGAGCTCCTACAATGAGCAGTACTTC.